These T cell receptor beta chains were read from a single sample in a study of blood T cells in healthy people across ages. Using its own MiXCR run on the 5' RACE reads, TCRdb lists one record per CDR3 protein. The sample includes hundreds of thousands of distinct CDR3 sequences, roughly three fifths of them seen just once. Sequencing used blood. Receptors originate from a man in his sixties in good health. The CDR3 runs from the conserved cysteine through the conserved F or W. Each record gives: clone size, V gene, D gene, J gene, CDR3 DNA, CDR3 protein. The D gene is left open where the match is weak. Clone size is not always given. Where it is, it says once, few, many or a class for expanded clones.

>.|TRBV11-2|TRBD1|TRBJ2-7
TGTGCCAGCAGCTTACGGGGACAGTCAGGCGAGCAGTACTTC
CASSLRGQSGEQYF
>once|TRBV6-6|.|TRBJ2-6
TGTGCCAGCAGGATAGACAGTGCCGCTGGGGCCAACGTCCTGACTTTC
CASRIDSAAGANVLTF
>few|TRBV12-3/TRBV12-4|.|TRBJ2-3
TGTGCCAGCAGTTTAGACGTGGTACCCCGGAGGGATACGCAGTATTTT
CASSLDVVPRRDTQYF
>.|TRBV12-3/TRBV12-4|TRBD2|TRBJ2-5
TGTGCCAGCAGTCCCGGGCGACTAGCCGGGGAGACCCAGTACTTC
CASSPGRLAGETQYF
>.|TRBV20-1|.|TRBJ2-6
TGCAGTGCTAGATTCGGGGCCAACGTCCTGACTTTC
CSARFGANVLTF
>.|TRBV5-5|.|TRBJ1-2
TGTGCCAGCACCCTCCAGGGGTCTGACTATGGCTACACCTTC
CASTLQGSDYGYTF
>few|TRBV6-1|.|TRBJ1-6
TGTGCCAGCAGTGAAAGGTTGGAACCAAATTCACCCCTCCACTTT
CASSERLEPNSPLHF
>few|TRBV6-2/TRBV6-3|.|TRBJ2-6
TGTGCCAGCAGATCTACTGGGGCCAACGTCCTGACTTTC
CASRSTGANVLTF
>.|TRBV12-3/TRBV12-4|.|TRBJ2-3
TGTGCCAGCAGTTTAGCCAGTCGAGATACGCAGTATTTT
CASSLASRDTQYF
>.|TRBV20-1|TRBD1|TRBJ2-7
TGCAGTGCTTCACAGGGGGGCGGAATCTACGAGCAGTACTTC
CSASQGGGIYEQYF
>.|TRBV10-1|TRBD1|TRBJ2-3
TGCGCCAGCAGTGAGTCGACAGGGGTCACAGATACGCAGTATTTT
CASSESTGVTDTQYF
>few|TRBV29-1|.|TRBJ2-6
TGCAGCGTTGAAGATCTAGGGGGTGGGGCCAACGTCCTGACTTTC
CSVEDLGGGANVLTF
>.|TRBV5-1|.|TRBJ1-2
TGCGCCAGCAGCCCGTCGGGCGGACCAAACTATGGCTACACCTTC
CASSPSGGPNYGYTF
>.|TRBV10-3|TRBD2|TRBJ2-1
TGTGCCATCAGTGAAGGACTAGCGGGGGTCAATGAGCAGTTCTTC
CAISEGLAGVNEQFF
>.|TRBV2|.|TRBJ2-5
TGTGCCAGCAGCCGGGACAACCTTCAAGAGACCCAGTACTTT
CASSRDNLQETQYF
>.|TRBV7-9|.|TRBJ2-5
TGTGCCAGCAGCCCCCGTTTTCGAGGCGAGACCCAGTACTTC
CASSPRFRGETQYF
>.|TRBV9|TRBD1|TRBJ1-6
TGTGCCAGCAGCCCGTCGGGACAGCTAAATTCACCCCTCCACTTT
CASSPSGQLNSPLHF
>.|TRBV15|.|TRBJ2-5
TGTGCCACCAGCAGAGATCTAGCGGAGACCCAGTACTTC
CATSRDLAETQYF
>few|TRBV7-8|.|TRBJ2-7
TGTGCCAGCAGCGCTACAGGGTTAGTCTACGAGCAGTACTTC
CASSATGLVYEQYF
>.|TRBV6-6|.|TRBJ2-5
TGTGCCAGCAGTTACTTTGGCCGGGACGCCTGGAAAGAGACCCAGTACTTC
CASSYFGRDAWKETQYF
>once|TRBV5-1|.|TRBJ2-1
TGCGCCAGCAGCTCCGGGGGGCATCACAATGAGCAGTTCTTC
CASSSGGHHNEQFF
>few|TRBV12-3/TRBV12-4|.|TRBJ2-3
TGTGCCAGCAGTTTAGTTGTTGGAGATACGCAGTATTTT
CASSLVVGDTQYF
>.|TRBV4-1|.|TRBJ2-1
TGCGCCAGCAGCCAAGGGGCTAGTCCCTACAATGAGCAGTTCTTC
CASSQGASPYNEQFF
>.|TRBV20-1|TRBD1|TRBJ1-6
TGCAGTGCTCGCCCCCAGGGGGCGAATTCACCCCTCCACTTT
CSARPQGANSPLHF
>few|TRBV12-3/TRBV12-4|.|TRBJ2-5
TGTGCCAGCAGTTACCCCCAGGGGTTAGGGGAGACCCAGTACTTC
CASSYPQGLGETQYF
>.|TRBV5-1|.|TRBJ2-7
TGCGCCAGCAGCTTGGTTCGGTCGAGCCCCTCCTACGAGCAGTACTTC
CASSLVRSSPSYEQYF
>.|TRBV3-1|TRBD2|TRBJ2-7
TGTGCCAGCAGCCTGGCAGGGAGGGCAACCCAGTACTTC
CASSLAGRATQYF
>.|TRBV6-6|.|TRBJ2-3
TGTGCCAGCAGTTCAGACCCGGGACACCGGCCGGGTACGCAGTATTTT
CASSSDPGHRPGTQYF
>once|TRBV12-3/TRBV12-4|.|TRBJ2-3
TGTGCCAGCAACATGGGCGGAAGCTCGCAGTATTTT
CASNMGGSSQYF
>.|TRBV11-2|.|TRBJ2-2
TGTGCCAGCAGCTCCGGACTCTACACCGGGGAGCTGTTTTTT
CASSSGLYTGELFF
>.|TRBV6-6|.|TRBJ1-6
TGTGCCAGCAACACCGGGGCGGGGGGCAGTTCACCCCTCCACTTT
CASNTGAGGSSPLHF
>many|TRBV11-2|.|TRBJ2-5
TGTGCCAGCAGCCCGACCGGGACCCCCGCGGAGACCCAGTACTTC
CASSPTGTPAETQYF
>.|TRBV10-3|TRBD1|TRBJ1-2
TGTGCCATCAGTGATCGAAGTGACAGGGCTAATGGCTACACCTTC
CAISDRSDRANGYTF